Listed here are 24 T cell receptor beta chains from one sample, sequenced in a study of tumor and adjacent non-tumor tissue in lung cancer. No cell sorting was done before RNA was extracted from the tissue. The library came from three nested PCR rounds adapted from ARM-PCR protocols. TCRdb re-called the multiplex PCR reads with MiXCR, one entry per CDR3 protein. The sample has 200,000 to 250,000 distinct CDR3 sequences; about 71% are singletons. Sequenced material: lung tumor tissue. These receptors were taken from a man in his sixties with non-small cell lung cancer.

The chain links TRBV11-2 to TRBJ2-3; D is perhaps TRBD2 (7 bases). CDR3 length: 16 amino acids. V lost 2 bases and J lost 3, with 15 bases in between. Germline V CDR1 and CDR2: SGHAT, FQNNGV. This CDR3 reads CASSLLVGGRTDTQYF. As DNA, the CDR3 is TGTGCCAGCAGCTTACTAGTGGGGGGGCGTACAGATACGCAGTATTTT. The full variable domain, with the rest looked up from reference TRBV11-2 and TRBJ2-3, is EAGVAQSPRYKIIEKRQSVAFWCNPISGHATLYWYQQILGQGPKLLIQFQNNGVVDDSQLPKDRFSAERLKGVDSTLKIQPAKLEDSAVYLCASSLLVGGRTDTQYFGPGTRLTVL.

The chain links TRBV20-1 to TRBJ2-3; TRBD2 matches at 7 bases. Trimming cost V 5 bases and J 4 bases; bases outside gene matches: 9. Germline V lookup: CDR1 DFQATT, CDR2 SNEGSKA (reference sequence). This CDR3 has 14 residues. The CDR3 DNA follows: TGCAGTGCTGACCCGGGACTACTTGCAGATACGCAGTATTTT. Translated, it gives CSADPGLLADTQYF.

The chain combines TRBV29-1 with TRBJ2-4; 7 bases fit TRBD2. With 7 bases clipped from V and 7 bases from J, the junction kept 13 bases outside the gene matches. This CDR3 is 14 amino acids long. Germline values: CDR1 SQVTM, CDR2 ANQGSEA. CDR3 DNA sequence: TGCAGCGGGGAGGGAGTGGGCGTAGGGAACATTCAGTACTTC. Translation gives CSGEGVGVGNIQYF.

The chain combines TRBV6-2 or TRBV6-3 with TRBJ2-3; TRBD2 agrees at 10 bases. CDR1 is MNHEY and CDR2 is SVGEGT in the germline V gene. The CDR3 runs 15 residues. The CDR3, as DNA: TGTGTCACCAGTTACGGGACTAGCGACACAGATACGCAGTATTTT. Its translation: CVTSYGTSDTDTQYF.

Concerning this clonotype: An end of the junction does not agree with germline; a read error may underlie this. V is TRBV11-2 and J is TRBJ2-1; 15 bases align to TRBD2. Germline CDR1 is SGHAT and CDR2 is FQNNGV. The CDR3 consists of 17 residues. In DNA form, the CDR3 reads TGTGTCAGCAGCTTGGGGTCCCAGGGGACTAGCGGGAGGCTCCAGTTCTTC. Its translation is CVSSLGSQGTSGRLQFF.

Remarks on this clonotype: A junction end diverges from the germline sequence, so it may reflect a read error. J is TRBJ1-1 and V is TRBV6-5; 10 nucleotides align to TRBD1. The germline gives CDR1 MNHEY, CDR2 SVGAGI. The length of the CDR3 is 14 residues. CDR3 sequence (DNA): TGTGCTAGCAATTACGGCGGGACAGGGGTTGAAGCTTTCTTT. Its protein is CASNYGGTGVEAFF.

The chain uses TRBV24-1 and TRBJ2-3; 7 nucleotides match TRBD2. From germline, CDR1 is KGHDR and CDR2 SFDVKD. J gave up 4 bases and V 3 bases, and 15 bases lay outside the gene matches. This CDR3 spans 18 amino acids. CDR3 sequence (DNA): TGTGCCACCAGTGATCAGAAGCCGGGACTACCGAGGGCAGATACGCAGTATTTT. Translating it yields CATSDQKPGLPRADTQYF.

To note about this clonotype: An end of the junction differs from the germline gene, which may be a read error. This sequence joins TRBV7-8 and TRBJ2-7, with 10 bases that match TRBD2. The CDR3 runs 13 residues. The germline V gene encodes CDR1 SGHVS and CDR2 FQNEAQ. DNA of the CDR3: TGTGCCAGTAGCTTAGCGGGGGGTTCCGAGCAGAACTTC. Translated, it gives CASSLAGGSEQNF.

The rearrangement joins TRBV6-5 to TRBJ2-5, with D tentatively TRBD1 or TRBD2 (6 bases each). The length of the CDR3 is 13 residues. Germline-derived CDR1 and CDR2 are MNHEY and SVGAGI. The V end was cut by 7 bases, the J end by 5 bases, with 14 bases between. The CDR3 region is CASNTRGQETQYF. CDR3 bases: TGTGCCAGCAATACCCGGGGGCAGGAGACCCAGTACTTC.

As to this clonotype: One base away lies a much larger clone, so this may be a sequencing read error. The conserved phenylalanine or tryptophan is not found at the CDR3 terminus, so this likely reflects a read error. The chain couples TRBV20-1 to TRBJ2-3; 11 nucleotides align to TRBD2. The CDR3 has 17 amino acids. The V gene end was trimmed by 0 bases and the J gene end by 3 bases; junction bases not matched to a gene: 8. Germline loops: CDR1 DFQATT, CDR2 SNEGSKA (reference sequence). This CDR3 reads CSARETLAGAATDTQYY. Written as DNA, the CDR3 is TGCAGTGCTAGAGAAACACTAGCGGGAGCCGCTACAGATACGCAGTATTAT.

Of note for this clonotype: Since the CDR3 does not end with the conserved phenylalanine or tryptophan, this likely comes from a read error. The rearrangement uses TRBV20-1 and TRBJ2-1; D tentatively fits TRBD1 or TRBD2 (6 bases each). CDR3 length equals 14 residues. Germline values: CDR1 DFQATT, CDR2 SNEGSKA (reference sequence). CDR3 sequence reads: CSARDIGGINEQFL. Written as DNA, the CDR3 is TGTAGTGCTAGGGACATAGGAGGGATCAATGAGCAGTTCCTC.

This clonotype appeared a few times. The chain carries TRBV6-6 and TRBJ2-1; D uncertain. There are 15 residues in the CDR3. The V end lost 1 base, the J end lost 5 bases, and 12 bases lay between the germline ends. Germline V gene sequence: CDR1 MNHNY, CDR2 SVGAGI (reference sequence). The CDR3 DNA reads TGTGCCAGCAGTTACTTAGTCCACAGAGACAATGAGCAGTTCTTC. It encodes CASSYLVHRDNEQFF.

The CDR3 sequence is CASSEMAGGGWDTMNTEAFF. Here the CDR3 DNA reads TGTGCCAGCAGTGAAATGGCAGGGGGCGGGTGGGACACAATGAACACTGAAGCTTTCTTT. The rearrangement links TRBV6-1 to TRBJ1-1; TRBD1 matches 8 bases. V was clipped by 2 bases and J by 0 bases; unmatched bases: 17. CDR3 length equals 20 residues. Germline V gene data show CDR1 as MNHNS and CDR2 as SASEGT.

This clonotype was seen a few times. The V gene is TRBV12-3 or TRBV12-4, the J gene TRBJ1-3; D unclear. This CDR3 has 14 residues. V shed 3 bases and J shed 4 bases, with 10 bases lying between them. The CDR3 is CASSFGGPGNTIYF. The CDR3, as DNA: TGTGCCAGCAGTTTTGGAGGGCCAGGAAACACCATATATTTT.

In the case of this clonotype: This may be a read error: a much more frequent sequence differs by one nucleotide. The chain employs TRBV6-5 and TRBJ2-4; D possibly corresponds to TRBD2 (6 bases). Trimming left V 7 bases short and J 6 bases short, with 25 bases between. This CDR3 contains 17 residues. Germline values: CDR1 MNHEY, CDR2 SVGAGI. The CDR3 DNA is TGTGCCAGCACCAAAGGGGACTCCAAGACCTGGGGAAACATTCAGTACTTC. This gives the protein CASTKGDSKTWGNIQYF.

Worth noting for this clonotype: It may be a read error: a sequence one base away is much more abundant. V gene TRBV13 combines with J gene TRBJ1-1; D not resolved. V lost 4 bases and J 7 bases, leaving 22 bases between the germline ends. The germline gives CDR1 PRHDT, CDR2 FYEKMQ (reference sequence). This CDR3 contains 16 residues. The CDR3 DNA follows: TGTGCCAGCAGCTCCAGCAGATTGGGGAGAGGGAGTGAAGCTTTCTTT. This codes for CASSSSRLGRGSEAFF. The full variable domain, its missing parts supplied by reference TRBV13 and TRBJ1-1, is AAGVIQSPRHLIKEKRETATLKCYPIPRHDTVYWYQQGPGQDPQFLISFYEKMQSDKGSIPDRFSAQQFSDYHSELNMSSLELGDSALYFCASSSSRLGRGSEAFFGQGTRLTVV.

A single count supports this clonotype. V and J are TRBV5-1 and TRBJ2-5; D could derive from TRBD1 or TRBD2 (5 bases each). This CDR3 has 13 residues. Germline V lookup: CDR1 SGHRS, CDR2 YFSETQ. The V end was cut by 5 bases, the J end by 5 bases, with 13 bases between. CDR3 region: CASSRGAEETQYF. Written as DNA, the CDR3 is TGCGCCAGCAGTCGAGGGGCAGAGGAGACCCAGTACTTC.

This chain connects TRBV12-3 or TRBV12-4 to TRBJ2-7; no reliable D call. Trimming left V 3 bases short and J 2 bases short, with 11 bases between. The CDR3 is 14 amino acids. The CDR3 loop is CASSFGLDAYEQYF. The CDR3 DNA reads TGTGCCAGCAGTTTCGGGCTGGATGCCTACGAGCAGTACTTC.

The count of this clonotype is one. The junction does not match germline at one end; this may be a read error. The chain joins TRBV20-1 to TRBJ2-7, with D maybe TRBD2 (5 bases). Looked up from germline, CDR1 is DFQATT and CDR2 is SNEGSKA (reference sequence). The CDR3 runs 13 residues. The CDR3, as DNA: TGCGGTGCTAGAGGTGTGACTACCCTCGAGCAATACTTC. It translates to CGARGVTTLEQYF.

This clonotype has only a few counts. The chain joins TRBV10-2 to TRBJ2-1; D is possibly TRBD1 (6 bases). V was clipped by 4 bases and J by 4 bases, with 14 bases between them. Germline V gene data show CDR1 as WSHSY and CDR2 as SAAADI. The length of the CDR3 is 15 residues. The CDR3 DNA sequence: TGCGCCAGCAGTGGGGGCTGGGGGCTATACAATGAGCAGTTCTTC. Its protein is CASSGGWGLYNEQFF.

A remark on this clonotype: The junction and the germline gene differ at one end; a read error may be behind it. This chain connects TRBV5-1 to TRBJ2-7; 14 bases fit TRBD2. The CDR3 loop spans 18 amino acids. The V gene's germline CDR1 is SGHRS and CDR2 YFSETQ. CDR3: CASSFGLAGGSLTYEQYF. The CDR3 DNA sequence: TGCGCCAGCAGCTTTGGACTAGCGGGGGGCTCGCTGACCTACGAGCAATACTTC.

As for this clonotype: A much more abundant neighbour one base away suggests this may be a read error. The chain combines TRBV6-2 or TRBV6-3 with TRBJ1-5; D is unresolved. The CDR3 runs 13 residues. Between the trimmed V and J ends, which lost 6 bases and 5 bases, there was a span of 11 bases. Germline values: CDR1 MNHEY, CDR2 SVGEGT. The CDR3 protein is CASSVSGYQPQHF. The CDR3 DNA reads as TGTGCCAGCAGCGTCAGCGGCTATCAGCCCCAGCATTTT.

A note on this clonotype: The junction differs from germline at one of its ends, possibly a read error. The chain recombines TRBV11-3 with TRBJ2-5; 8 bases agree with TRBD1. CDR3 length: 16 residues. Germline loops: CDR1 SGHNT, CDR2 YENEEA. CDR3 in DNA: TGTGTCAGCAGCACCAGACAGGGGATGACGGGAGAGACCCAGTACTTC. This codes for CVSSTRQGMTGETQYF.

This clonotype was picked up one time. The rearrangement uses TRBV28 and TRBJ2-3; 8 bases agree with TRBD1. CDR3 length: 16 residues. CDR1 MDHEN and CDR2 SYDVKM come from the germline V gene. With 3 bases clipped from V and 3 bases from J, the junction kept 8 bases outside the gene matches. The CDR3: CASSFGGYRGTDTQYF. CDR3 in DNA: TGTGCCAGCAGTTTCGGCGGGTACAGGGGGACAGATACGCAGTATTTT.